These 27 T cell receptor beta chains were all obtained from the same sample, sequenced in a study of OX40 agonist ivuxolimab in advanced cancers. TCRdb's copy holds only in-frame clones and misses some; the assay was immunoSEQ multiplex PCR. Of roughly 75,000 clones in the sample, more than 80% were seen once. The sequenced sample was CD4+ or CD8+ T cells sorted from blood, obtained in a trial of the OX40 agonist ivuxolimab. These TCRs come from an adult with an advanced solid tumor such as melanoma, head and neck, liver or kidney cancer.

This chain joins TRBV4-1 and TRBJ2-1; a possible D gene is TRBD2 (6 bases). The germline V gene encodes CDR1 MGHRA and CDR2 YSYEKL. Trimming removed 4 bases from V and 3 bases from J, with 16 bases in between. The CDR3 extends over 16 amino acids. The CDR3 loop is CASSPIGASDYNEQFF. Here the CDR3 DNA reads TGCGCCAGCAGCCCGATAGGCGCTAGCGACTACAATGAGCAGTTCTTC.

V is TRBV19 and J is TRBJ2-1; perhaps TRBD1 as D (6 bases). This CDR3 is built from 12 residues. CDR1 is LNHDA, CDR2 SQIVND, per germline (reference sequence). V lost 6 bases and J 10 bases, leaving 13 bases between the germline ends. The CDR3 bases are TGTGCCAGTAGATCAGGGGTCGGAGAGCAGTTCTTC. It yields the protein CASRSGVGEQFF.

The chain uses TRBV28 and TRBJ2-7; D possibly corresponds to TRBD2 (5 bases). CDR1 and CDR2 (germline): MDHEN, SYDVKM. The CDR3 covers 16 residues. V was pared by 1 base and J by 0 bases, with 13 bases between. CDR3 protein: CASSLSPPAASYEQYF. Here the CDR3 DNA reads TGTGCCAGCAGTTTATCTCCTCCAGCGGCCTCCTACGAGCAGTACTTC. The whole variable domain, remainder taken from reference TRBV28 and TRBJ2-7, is DVKVTQSSRYLVKRTGEKVFLECVQDMDHENMFWYRQDPGLGLRLIYFSYDVKMKEKGDIPEGYSVSREKKERFSLILESASTNQTSMYLCASSLSPPAASYEQYFGPGTRLTVT.

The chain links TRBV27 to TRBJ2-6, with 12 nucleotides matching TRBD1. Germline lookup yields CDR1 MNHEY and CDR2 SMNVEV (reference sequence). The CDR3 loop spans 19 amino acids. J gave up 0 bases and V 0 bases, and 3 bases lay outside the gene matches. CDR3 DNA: TGTGCCAGCAGTTTATCATGGGGACAGGGGGCCTCTGGGGCCAACGTCCTGACTTTC. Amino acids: CASSLSWGQGASGANVLTF.

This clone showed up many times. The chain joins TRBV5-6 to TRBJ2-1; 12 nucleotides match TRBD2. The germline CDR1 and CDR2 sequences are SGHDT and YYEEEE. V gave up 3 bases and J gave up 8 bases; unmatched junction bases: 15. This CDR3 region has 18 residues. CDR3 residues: CASSSPGLAGNRVDEQFF. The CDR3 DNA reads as TGTGCCAGCAGCTCCCCAGGACTAGCGGGGAATCGGGTGGATGAGCAGTTCTTC.

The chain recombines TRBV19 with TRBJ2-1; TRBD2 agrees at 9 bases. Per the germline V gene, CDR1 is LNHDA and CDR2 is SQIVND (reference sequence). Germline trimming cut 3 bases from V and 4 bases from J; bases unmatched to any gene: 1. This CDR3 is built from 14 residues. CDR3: CASSILAGYNEQFF. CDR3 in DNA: TGTGCCAGTAGTATCCTAGCGGGGTACAATGAGCAGTTCTTC.

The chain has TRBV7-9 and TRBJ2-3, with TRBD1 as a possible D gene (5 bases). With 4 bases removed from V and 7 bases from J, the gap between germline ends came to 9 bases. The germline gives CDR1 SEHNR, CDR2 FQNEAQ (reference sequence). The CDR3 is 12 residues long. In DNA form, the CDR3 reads TGTGCCAGCAGCTCGGACATCCATACGCAGTATTTT. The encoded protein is CASSSDIHTQYF.

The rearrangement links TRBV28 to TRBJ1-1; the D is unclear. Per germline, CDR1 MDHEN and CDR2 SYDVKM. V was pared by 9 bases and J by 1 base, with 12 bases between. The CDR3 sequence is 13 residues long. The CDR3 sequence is CASVPNRNTEAFF. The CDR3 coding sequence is TGTGCCAGTGTACCTAATAGGAACACTGAAGCTTTCTTT. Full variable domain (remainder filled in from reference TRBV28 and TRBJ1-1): DVKVTQSSRYLVKRTGEKVFLECVQDMDHENMFWYRQDPGLGLRLIYFSYDVKMKEKGDIPEGYSVSREKKERFSLILESASTNQTSMYLCASVPNRNTEAFFGQGTRLTVV.

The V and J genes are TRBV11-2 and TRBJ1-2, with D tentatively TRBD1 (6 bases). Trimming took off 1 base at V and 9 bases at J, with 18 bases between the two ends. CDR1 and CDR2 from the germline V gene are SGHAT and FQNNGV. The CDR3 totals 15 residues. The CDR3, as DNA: TGTGCCAGCAGCTTAGGTTGGGGGCAGGCCGAGAGCTACACCTTC. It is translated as CASSLGWGQAESYTF.

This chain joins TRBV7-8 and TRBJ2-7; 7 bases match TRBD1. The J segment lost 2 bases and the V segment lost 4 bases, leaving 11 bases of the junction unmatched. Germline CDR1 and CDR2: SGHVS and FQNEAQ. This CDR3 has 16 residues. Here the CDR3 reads CASSSTSGQRPYEQYF. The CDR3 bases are TGTGCCAGCAGCTCCACTTCGGGACAGCGACCCTACGAGCAGTACTTC.

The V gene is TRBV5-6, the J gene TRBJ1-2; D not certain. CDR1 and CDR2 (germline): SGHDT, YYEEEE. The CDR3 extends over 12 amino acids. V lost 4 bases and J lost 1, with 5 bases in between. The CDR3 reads CASSPYNYGYTF. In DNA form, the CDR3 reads TGTGCCAGCAGCCCTTATAACTATGGCTACACCTTC.

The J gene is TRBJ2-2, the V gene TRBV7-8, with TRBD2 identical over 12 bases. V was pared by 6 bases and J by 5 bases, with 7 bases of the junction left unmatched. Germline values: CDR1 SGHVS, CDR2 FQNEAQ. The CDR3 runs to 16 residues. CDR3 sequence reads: CASRAALAGGTGELFF. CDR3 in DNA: TGTGCCAGCAGAGCGGCACTAGCGGGAGGTACCGGGGAGCTGTTTTTT.

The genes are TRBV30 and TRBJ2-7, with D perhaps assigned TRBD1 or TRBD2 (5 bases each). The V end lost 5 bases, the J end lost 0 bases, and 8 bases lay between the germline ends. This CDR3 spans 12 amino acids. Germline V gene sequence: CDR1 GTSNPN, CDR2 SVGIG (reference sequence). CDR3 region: CAWGGSSYEQYF. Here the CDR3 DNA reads TGTGCCTGGGGGGGTTCCTCCTACGAGCAGTACTTC.

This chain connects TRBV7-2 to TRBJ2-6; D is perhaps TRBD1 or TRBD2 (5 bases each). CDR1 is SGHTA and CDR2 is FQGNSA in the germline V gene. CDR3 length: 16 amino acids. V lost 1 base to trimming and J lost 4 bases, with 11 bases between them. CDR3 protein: CASSLDGGTGANVLTF. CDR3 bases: TGTGCCAGCAGCTTAGATGGGGGAACCGGGGCCAACGTCCTGACTTTC.

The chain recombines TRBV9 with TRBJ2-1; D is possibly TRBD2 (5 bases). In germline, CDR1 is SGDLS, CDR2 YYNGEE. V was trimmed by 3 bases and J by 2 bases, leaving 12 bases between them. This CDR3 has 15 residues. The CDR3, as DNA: TGTGCCAGCAGCGCCCCTAGCTTCACCTACAATGAGCAGTTCTTC. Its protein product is CASSAPSFTYNEQFF.

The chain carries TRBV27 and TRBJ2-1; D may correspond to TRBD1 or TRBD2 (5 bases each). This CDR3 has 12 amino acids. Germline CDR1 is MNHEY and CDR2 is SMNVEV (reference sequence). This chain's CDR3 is CVARGDFNEQFF. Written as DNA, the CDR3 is TGTGTTGCTAGGGGAGATTTCAATGAGCAGTTCTTC.

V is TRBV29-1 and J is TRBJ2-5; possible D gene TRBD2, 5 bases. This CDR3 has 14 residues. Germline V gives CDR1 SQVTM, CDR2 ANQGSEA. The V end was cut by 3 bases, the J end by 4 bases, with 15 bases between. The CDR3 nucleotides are TGCAGCGTTGACATCGGGATTACGGCAGAGACCCAGTACTTC. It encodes CSVDIGITAETQYF.

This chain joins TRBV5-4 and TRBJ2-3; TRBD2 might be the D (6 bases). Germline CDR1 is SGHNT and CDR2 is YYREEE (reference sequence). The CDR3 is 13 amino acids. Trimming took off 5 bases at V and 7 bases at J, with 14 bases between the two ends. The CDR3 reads CASRYGGGNTQYF. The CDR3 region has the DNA TGTGCCAGCAGATACGGGGGAGGTAATACGCAGTATTTT.

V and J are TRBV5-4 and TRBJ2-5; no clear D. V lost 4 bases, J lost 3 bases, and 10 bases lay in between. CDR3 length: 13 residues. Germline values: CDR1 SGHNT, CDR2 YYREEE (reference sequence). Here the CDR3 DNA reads TGTGCCAGCAGCCGAGACCCTGAAGAGACCCAGTACTTC. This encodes CASSRDPEETQYF.

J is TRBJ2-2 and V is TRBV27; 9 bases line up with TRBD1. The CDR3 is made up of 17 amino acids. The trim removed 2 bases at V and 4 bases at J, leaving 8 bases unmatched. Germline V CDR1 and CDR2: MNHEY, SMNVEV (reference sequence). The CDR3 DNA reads TGTGCCAGCAGTTTACTACCGGGACAGGGCGCCACCGGGGAGCTGTTTTTT. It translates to CASSLLPGQGATGELFF.

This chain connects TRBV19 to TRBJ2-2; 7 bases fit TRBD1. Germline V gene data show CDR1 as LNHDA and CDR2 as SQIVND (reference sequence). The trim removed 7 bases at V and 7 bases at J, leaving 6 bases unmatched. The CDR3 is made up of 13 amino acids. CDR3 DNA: TGTGCCAGTAATTCAGGGGGATTCGGGGAGCTGTTTTTT. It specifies CASNSGGFGELFF.

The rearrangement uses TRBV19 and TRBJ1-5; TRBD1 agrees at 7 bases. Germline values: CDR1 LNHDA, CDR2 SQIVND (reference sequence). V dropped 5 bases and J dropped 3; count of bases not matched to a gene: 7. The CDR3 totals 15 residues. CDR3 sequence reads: CASSARTGLNQPQHF. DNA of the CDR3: TGTGCCAGTAGTGCCCGGACAGGCCTCAATCAGCCCCAGCATTTT.

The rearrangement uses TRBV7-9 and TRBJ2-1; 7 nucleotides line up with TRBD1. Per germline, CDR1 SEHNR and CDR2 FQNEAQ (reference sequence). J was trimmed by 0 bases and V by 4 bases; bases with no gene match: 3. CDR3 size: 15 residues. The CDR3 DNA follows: TGTGCCAGCAGCTACAGGGGTGGCTCCTACAATGAGCAGTTCTTC. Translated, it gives CASSYRGGSYNEQFF.

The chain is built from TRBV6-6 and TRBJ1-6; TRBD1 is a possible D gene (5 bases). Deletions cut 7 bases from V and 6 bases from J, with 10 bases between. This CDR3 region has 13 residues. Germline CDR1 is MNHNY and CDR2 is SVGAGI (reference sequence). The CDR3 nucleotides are TGTGCCAGCACCATGGGGCGTAATTCACCCCTCCACTTT. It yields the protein CASTMGRNSPLHF.

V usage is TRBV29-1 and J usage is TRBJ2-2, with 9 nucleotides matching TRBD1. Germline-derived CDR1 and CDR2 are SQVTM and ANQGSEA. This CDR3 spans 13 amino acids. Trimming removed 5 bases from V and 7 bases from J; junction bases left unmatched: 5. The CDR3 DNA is TGCAGCGTTCCCGGGACAGGGATCGGGGAGCTGTTTTTT. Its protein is CSVPGTGIGELFF.

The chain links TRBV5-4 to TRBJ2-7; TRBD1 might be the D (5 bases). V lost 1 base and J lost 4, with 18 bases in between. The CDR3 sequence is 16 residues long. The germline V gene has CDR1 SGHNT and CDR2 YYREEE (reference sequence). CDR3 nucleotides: TGTGCCAGCAGCTTGAGGGCAGGGCTGGACCAATACGAGCAGTACTTC. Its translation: CASSLRAGLDQYEQYF.

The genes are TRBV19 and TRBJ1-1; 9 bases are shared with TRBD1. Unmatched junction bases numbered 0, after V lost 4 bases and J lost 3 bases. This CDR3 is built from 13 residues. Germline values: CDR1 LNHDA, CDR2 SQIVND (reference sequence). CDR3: CASSRTGDTEAFF. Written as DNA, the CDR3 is TGTGCCAGTAGTAGGACAGGGGACACTGAAGCTTTCTTT. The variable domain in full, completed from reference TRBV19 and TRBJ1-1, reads DGGITQSPKYLFRKEGQNVTLSCEQNLNHDAMYWYRQDPGQGLRLIYYSQIVNDFQKGDIAEGYSVSREKKESFPLTVTSAQKNPTAFYLCASSRTGDTEAFFGQGTRLTVV.